This entry lists 22 T cell receptor beta chains sequenced from one sample in a study of OX40 agonist ivuxolimab in advanced cancers. Profiled with immunoSEQ multiplex PCR; TCRdb holds only in-frame clones, not every one. The sample lists almost 80,000 clones; more than 75% were seen once. Sequencing used CD4+ or CD8+ T cells sorted from blood, obtained in a trial of the OX40 agonist ivuxolimab. These receptors came from an adult with an advanced solid tumor such as melanoma, head and neck, liver or kidney cancer.

J is TRBJ2-2 and V is TRBV7-9; D ambiguous. Germline V gives CDR1 SEHNR, CDR2 FQNEAQ (reference sequence). V was pared by 5 bases and J by 7 bases, with 11 bases between. The CDR3 consists of 13 residues. This chain's CDR3 is CASSPKWFGELFF. The CDR3 region has the DNA TGTGCCAGCAGCCCAAAATGGTTCGGGGAGCTGTTTTTT.

The rearrangement uses TRBV7-9 and TRBJ1-5; 7 nucleotides agree with TRBD1. CDR1 is SEHNR and CDR2 is FQNEAQ in the germline V gene (reference sequence). The CDR3 covers 14 residues. V shed 6 bases and J 7 bases; nucleotides not matched to a gene: 9. The CDR3 DNA follows: TGTGCCAGCAGTCTAGGACAGGAGGGACAGCCCCAGCATTTT. Its translation is CASSLGQEGQPQHF.

V gene TRBV27 combines with J gene TRBJ1-2, with TRBD1 matching over 7 bases. With V trimmed by 5 bases and J by 5 bases, 8 bases remained unmatched. The CDR3 extends over 14 amino acids. CDR1 is MNHEY and CDR2 is SMNVEV in the germline V gene (reference sequence). The CDR3 nucleotides are TGTGCCAGCAGTCCCGACAGGGTTCGATATGGCTACACCTTC. Protein product: CASSPDRVRYGYTF.

This chain uses TRBV5-1 with TRBJ2-2, with 9 positions matching TRBD1. The CDR3 has 15 residues. V shed 2 bases, J shed 7 bases, and the junction held 6 bases outside the gene matches. Germline CDR1 SGHRS, CDR2 YFSETQ. CDR3 DNA: TGCGCCAGCAGCTTCGGGGACAGGGATAACGGGGAGCTGTTTTTT. Amino acid sequence: CASSFGDRDNGELFF. The full variable domain, rest sourced from reference TRBV5-1 and TRBJ2-2, is KAGVTQTPRYLIKTRGQQVTLSCSPISGHRSVSWYQQTPGQGLQFLFEYFSETQRNKGNFPGRFSGRQFSNSRSEMNVSTLELGDSALYLCASSFGDRDNGELFFGEGSRLTVL.

This clone has just one count. The chain joins TRBV6-5 to TRBJ2-7, with D possibly being TRBD2 (6 bases). The CDR3 consists of 12 residues. CDR1 and CDR2 from the germline V gene are MNHEY and SVGAGI. The V end lost 2 bases, the J end lost 4 bases, and 6 bases lay between the germline ends. As DNA, the CDR3 is TGTGCCAGCAGTTACGGGAGGTACGAGCAGTACTTC. Translating gives CASSYGRYEQYF.

The rearrangement uses TRBV29-1 and TRBJ2-7, with 7 bases aligning to TRBD1. V shed 4 bases, J shed 5 bases, and the junction held 11 bases outside the gene matches. The CDR3 spans 14 residues. Germline loops: CDR1 SQVTM, CDR2 ANQGSEA. CDR3 protein: CSVALIQGNHEQYF. CDR3 nucleotides: TGCAGCGTTGCCCTAATACAGGGGAATCACGAGCAGTACTTC.

This chain uses TRBV10-3 with TRBJ1-2, with a tentative D call TRBD1 (5 bases). This CDR3 has 13 residues. V lost 11 bases to trimming and J lost 4 bases, with 17 bases between them. CDR1 and CDR2 from the germline V gene are ENHRY and SYGVKD. In DNA, the CDR3 is TGTGCCTCTAACAGTGATGGGGGCTATGGCTACACCTTC. Protein sequence: CASNSDGGYGYTF.

This clone has only one observation. The sample holds other DNA sequences that translate to the same CDR3. V and J are TRBV6-5 and TRBJ1-2; the match to TRBD1 covers 10 bases. This CDR3 has 12 amino acids. Germline assignment: CDR1 MNHEY and CDR2 SVGAGI. The ends lost 10 bases at V and 10 bases at J; junction bases unmatched: 9. The CDR3 protein is CATGWTGGDYTF. The CDR3 DNA is TGTGCCACCGGGTGGACAGGGGGAGACTACACCTTC.

The CDR3 loop is CASSLASPNGETQYF. Written as DNA, the CDR3 is TGTGCCAGCTCACTGGCCTCCCCCAATGGGGAGACCCAGTACTTC. V and J are TRBV18 and TRBJ2-5; D unresolved. This CDR3 comprises 15 residues. The ends were cut back, 4 bases at V and 5 bases at J, with 17 bases in the middle. From germline, CDR1 is KGHSH and CDR2 LQKENI.

This clone occurred once. V is TRBV5-1 and J is TRBJ2-5; D is ambiguous. V dropped 0 bases and J dropped 0 bases, with 9 bases sitting between them. CDR1 and CDR2 from the germline V gene are SGHRS and YFSETQ. The length of the CDR3 is 15 residues. The CDR3 nucleotides read TGCGCCAGCAGCTTGGGGTCAGGAAACCAAGAGACCCAGTACTTC. This sequence encodes CASSLGSGNQETQYF.

The chain has TRBV5-6 and TRBJ2-2; tentatively, D is TRBD1 (6 bases). CDR1 is SGHDT, CDR2 YYEEEE, per germline. CDR3 size: 12 residues. Trimming stripped 3 bases from V and 6 bases from J, with 6 bases between. CDR3 DNA: TGTGCCAGCAGCTGGACAGCCGGGGAGCTGTTTTTT. Translating gives CASSWTAGELFF.

The chain joins TRBV7-2 to TRBJ2-1; D is perhaps TRBD2 (7 bases). The germline gives CDR1 SGHTA, CDR2 FQGNSA. The CDR3 length is 15 residues. Deletions cut 5 bases from V and 2 bases from J, with 13 bases between. The CDR3 nucleotides read TGTGCCAGCAGCCTAGGGGGAGGGACCTACAATGAGCAGTTCTTC. Translating gives CASSLGGGTYNEQFF.

The CDR3 DNA sequence: TGTGCCAGCTCACCACCGGGTTTCGCGGGGCGCGCCACTGAAGCTTTCTTT. Translated, it gives CASSPPGFAGRATEAFF. V usage is TRBV18 and J usage is TRBJ1-1; D may be TRBD1 (5 bases). Trimming took 0 bases from V and 4 from J, leaving 18 bases between them. The germline gives CDR1 KGHSH, CDR2 LQKENI. The CDR3 length is 17 residues.

The gene calls are TRBV21-1 and TRBJ2-5; TRBD2 is taken as the D call from the table, unchecked against the DNA. TRBV21-1 is tagged as a pseudogene. The CDR3 is made up of 16 amino acids. CDR3 in amino acids: CASSTGTSGSNETQYF. The CDR3 DNA is TGTGCCAGCAGCACTGGGACTAGCGGGAGTAATGAGACCCAGTACTTC.

The V gene is TRBV6-1, the J gene TRBJ1-4, with 9 bases fitting TRBD1. CDR3 size: 12 residues. Germline-derived CDR1 and CDR2 are MNHNS and SASEGT. Trimming removed 8 bases from V and 5 bases from J; junction bases left unmatched: 0. The CDR3 reads CASGQGNEKLFF. The DNA of the CDR3 is TGTGCCAGCGGACAGGGGAATGAAAAACTGTTTTTT.

The genes are TRBV10-2 and TRBJ2-5; D is possibly TRBD1 (6 bases). Trimming took off 0 bases at V and 3 bases at J, with 14 bases between the two ends. CDR3 length equals 16 residues. Germline-derived CDR1 and CDR2 are WSHSY and SAAADI. The CDR3 DNA follows: TGCGCCAGCAGTGAGTCACAAAACGACAGGAAAGAGACCCAGTACTTC. Its protein product is CASSESQNDRKETQYF.

The chain is built from TRBV7-6 and TRBJ2-1; D is undetermined. Germline loops: CDR1 SGHVS, CDR2 FNYEAQ. This CDR3 spans 15 amino acids. The V gene lost 4 bases and the J gene lost 5 bases, with 15 bases spanning the gap. The CDR3 here is CASSSQPQTHNEQFF. As DNA, the CDR3 is TGTGCCAGCAGCTCACAACCCCAAACCCACAATGAGCAGTTCTTC.

The chain carries TRBV18 and TRBJ2-7; D gene unclear. Trimming cost V 2 bases and J 2 bases, with 10 bases left between them. CDR1 and CDR2 from the germline V gene are KGHSH and LQKENI. The CDR3 has 14 amino acids. CDR3 coding DNA: TGTGCCAGCTCACCAAGTTCAGAGCCCTACGAGCAGTACTTC. Encoded protein: CASSPSSEPYEQYF.

This clone appeared once. This chain connects TRBV19 to TRBJ2-5, with TRBD2 identical over 8 bases. There are 15 residues in the CDR3. Germline assignment: CDR1 LNHDA and CDR2 SQIVND (reference sequence). With V trimmed by 3 bases and J by 6 bases, 9 bases remained unmatched. Here the CDR3 reads CASSIGGLAVKTQYF. The CDR3 bases are TGTGCCAGTAGTATCGGAGGACTAGCCGTGAAGACCCAGTACTTC.

The rearrangement links TRBV28 to TRBJ1-5, with 8 bases that match TRBD1. In germline, CDR1 is MDHEN, CDR2 SYDVKM. The CDR3 has 15 residues. The J segment lost 6 bases and the V segment lost 4 bases, leaving 8 bases of the junction unmatched. CDR3 sequence reads: CASSWGAGGGQPQHF. The CDR3 DNA sequence: TGTGCCAGCAGTTGGGGGGCAGGGGGCGGTCAGCCCCAGCATTTT.

Comments on this clone: The identical CDR3 is also encoded by other nucleotide sequences in the sample. The chain has TRBV7-3 and TRBJ2-1; 9 bases agree with TRBD2. The CDR3 spans 14 residues. V shed 5 bases, J shed 9 bases, and the junction held 8 bases outside the gene matches. CDR1 and CDR2 from the germline V gene are SGHTA and FQGTGA. CDR3 amino acids: CASSRASGVGEQFF. The DNA of the CDR3 is TGTGCCAGCAGCAGGGCTAGCGGGGTGGGTGAGCAGTTCTTC.

The chain couples TRBV25-1 to TRBJ1-4; 7 bases are a match to TRBD1. After removal of 9 bases from V and 7 bases from J, the junction contained 8 bases not matched to a gene. The CDR3 is 13 residues long. The germline V gene encodes CDR1 MGHDK and CDR2 SYGVNS. CDR3 DNA sequence: TGTGCCAGTAGACAGGGTTGGGGTGAAAAACTGTTTTTT. Protein product: CASRQGWGEKLFF.